This record covers a single T cell receptor (beta chain). This clone was detected once. The antigen it binds to is not known. The sample holds no much larger clone one base away, and base qualities are not on file. Whole blood was collected in K2EDTA tubes by collaborating institutions according to the institutions' own protocols. For TCRbeta analysis, collaborator samples were shipped as frozen whole blood, as isolated PBMCs, or as DNA extracted from either sample type. This entry comes from a study of blood T cell repertoires in COVID-19 (dated by TCRdb to the early 2020s). Study-level background: The collaborator samples originated in the United States, Italy and Spain and spanned the acute and convalescent phases of COVID-19. The material from the prospective study consisted of cDNA or gDNA derived from T cells, B-cell-depleted T cells, or PBMCs. The dataset comprised deeply sampled blood TCRbeta repertoires from subjects exposed to, actively infected with, or recovered from COVID-19. A freely available public database, intended as a resource for researchers studying the immune response to SARS-CoV-2, is where the repertoires were released. Samples were obtained from the ongoing ImmuneRACE study (first 160 participants) and from 1,200 or so subjects provided by 6 global collaborators. A de-identified subject ID, COVID-19 status, age in years and sex were almost always included in the sample metadata. Where available, HLA class I and class II types were taken from metadata supplied by the sample provider and were not determined by assay-based typing.

Paper-wide results and their limitations: Clinical and demographic metadata were provided uncurated, with the amount varying by source and participant.

TCRbeta CDR3 regions were amplified from genomic DNA using the immunoSEQ Assay, a bias-controlled multiplex PCR. Concerning the study's data processing: Nucleated cell counts per sample were estimated from amplification of reference gene primers within the assay. Sequence reads were collapsed and filtered to measure the absolute abundance of every unique TCRbeta CDR3 rearrangement. For each sample, productive Simpson clonality was calculated as the square root of Simpson's diversity index over productive rearrangements. Held by TCRdb, this immuneACCESS table contains in-frame sequences only and omits some clones. Under half of the omission traces to an unresolved V gene where checked; the cause of the rest is unknown. Clone size and the V and J calls come from that table; the DNA yielded D and trimming. Within this sample are about 250,000 clones, with more than 65% of them counted one time only. The ten largest make up approximately 4% of the sample.

The CDR3 numbers 11 residues from cysteine through phenylalanine. Only the CDR3 part of the read is kept: 33 bases, read in frame from the first base. V drops 6 bases and J drops 1 base, leaving 4 bases in between. According to the germline V gene, CDR1 reads KGHSH and CDR2 reads LQKENI. Material: peripheral blood. The chain is made from TRBV18 and TRBJ2-7; the D gene is unclear. This TCR came from a woman aged 35 to 49 with active or convalescent COVID-19. CDR3 region: CASSSSYEQYF. In nucleotide form, the sequence is TGTGCCAGCTCTTCGTCCTACGAGCAGTACTTC.